Below, 20 T cell receptor beta chains from the same sample are listed, as sequenced in a study of vaccination and CD4 T cells after COVID-19. TCRdb analysed the PCR reads with MiXCR anew, one entry per CDR3 protein. The sample has more than 25,000 distinct CDR3 sequences, about 46% seen once. Described time point: late sampling 161 to 241 days after vaccination in three convalescent patients. The sequenced sample was CD4+ T cells from blood, obtained about 7 months after SARS-CoV-2 vaccination. Source of these receptors: a human donor who had recovered from COVID-19.

CDR3 coding DNA: TGTGCCAGCAGTTCTACTCTAGGCGCGACAGTTCTCCCTCAGTATTTT. Translating it yields CASSSTLGATVLPQYF. This chain connects TRBV28 to TRBJ2-3; tentative D call: TRBD1 (5 bases). The CDR3 runs 16 residues. The germline V and J ends were trimmed by 4 bases and 12 bases, with 26 bases remaining between them. Germline loops: CDR1 MDHEN, CDR2 SYDVKM.

About this clonotype itself: Germline and junction disagree at one end, which may indicate a read error. The chain links TRBV6-5 to TRBJ2-5; D is undetermined. CDR1 is MNHEY and CDR2 is SVGAGI in the germline V gene. The CDR3 contains 12 residues. The CDR3 here is CASSNSPETQYF. CDR3 bases: TGTGCCAGCAGTAACTCCCCAGAGACCCAGTACTTC.

Remarks on this clonotype: Mismatch with germline at one junction end may stem from a read error. The V and J genes are TRBV30 and TRBJ2-7; TRBD2 matches 10 bases. The CDR3 length is 15 residues. CDR1 is GTSNPN, CDR2 SVGIG, per germline (reference sequence). The CDR3 region is CTWSLRAGGTYEQYF. CDR3 DNA: TGTACCTGGAGTTTACGAGCGGGAGGGACCTACGAGCAGTACTTC.

CDR3 sequence (DNA): TGTGCCAGCAGCTACAGGGGCCAACCCACAGATACGCAGCATTTT. This encodes CASSYRGQPTDTQHF. The chain links TRBV7-2 to TRBJ2-3; 7 positions agree with TRBD1. The last part of the DNA fits TRBJ1-5 better; the J call may be wrong. There are 15 residues in the CDR3. Germline-derived CDR1 and CDR2 are SGHTA and FQGNSA.

V gene TRBV24-1 combines with J gene TRBJ1-4; 7 nucleotides line up with TRBD1. Per the germline V gene, CDR1 is KGHDR and CDR2 is SFDVKD. V gave up 2 bases and J gave up 5 bases; unmatched junction bases: 10. This CDR3 has 17 residues. This chain's CDR3 is CATSDSPRGRGNEKLFF. DNA for the CDR3: TGTGCCACCAGTGATTCTCCCAGGGGGAGAGGGAATGAAAAACTGTTTTTT.

Only a few counts were recorded for this clonotype. The gene calls are TRBV7-2 and TRBJ2-5; TRBD1 matches 10 bases. CDR3 length: 17 residues. J gave up 4 bases and V 3 bases, and 11 bases lay outside the gene matches. Germline V gene lookup returns CDR1 SGHTA and CDR2 FQGNSA. The CDR3 nucleotides read TGTGCCAGCAGCTTGCCAAGACAGGGGGCCCTTCCAGAGACCCAGTACTTC. Its protein product is CASSLPRQGALPETQYF.

This clonotype was seen a handful of times. The chain recombines TRBV12-3 or TRBV12-4 with TRBJ2-7, with 9 bases identical to TRBD1. The CDR3 is made up of 14 amino acids. Losses at the gene ends were 6 bases for V and 0 bases for J; bases not matched to a gene: 3. CDR3 amino acids: CASSPTGGSYEQYF. The CDR3 DNA sequence: TGTGCCAGCAGCCCGACAGGGGGCTCCTACGAGCAGTACTTC.

The rearrangement joins TRBV20-1 to TRBJ1-1, with 8 bases lining up with TRBD1. Germline V gene data show CDR1 as DFQATT and CDR2 as SNEGSKA (reference sequence). V shed 6 bases and J 1 base; nucleotides not matched to a gene: 10. The CDR3 extends over 15 amino acids. CDR3 loop: CSASGQGAGNTEAFF. CDR3 nucleotides: TGCAGTGCATCCGGACAGGGAGCGGGGAACACTGAAGCTTTCTTT.

The table lists this clonotype with a few counts. This chain links TRBV20-1 with TRBJ2-7, with 8 bases identical to TRBD1. Germline CDR1 is DFQATT and CDR2 is SNEGSKA (reference sequence). V was clipped by 6 bases and J by 1 base; unmatched bases: 5. The CDR3 loop spans 13 amino acids. The chain's CDR3 is CSADRDRSYEQYF. The DNA for the CDR3 is TGCAGTGCGGACCGGGACAGGTCCTACGAGCAGTACTTC.

There are a few counts of this clonotype. V and J are TRBV6-1 and TRBJ1-1; 9 nucleotides line up with TRBD1. This CDR3 comprises 15 residues. After removal of 7 bases from V and 2 bases from J, the junction contained 8 bases not matched to a gene. The V gene's germline CDR1 is MNHNS and CDR2 SASEGT. The CDR3 DNA reads TGTGCCAGCAAAAGTCCGGGACAGGGTAACACTGAAGCTTTCTTT. As protein: CASKSPGQGNTEAFF.

The V gene is TRBV7-9, the J gene TRBJ2-5, with D perhaps matching TRBD1 or TRBD2 (5 bases each). This CDR3 contains 14 residues. Germline V gene data show CDR1 as SEHNR and CDR2 as FQNEAQ (reference sequence). V gave up 5 bases and J gave up 5 bases, with 15 bases separating them. The CDR3 nucleotides read TGTGCCAGCAGCCCCACGGGCAGGGAGGAGACCCAGTACTTC. Protein product: CASSPTGREETQYF.

This clonotype was found a few times. The chain employs TRBV7-3 and TRBJ2-2, with 9 bases identical to TRBD2. The V gene end was trimmed by 2 bases and the J gene end by 3 bases; junction bases not matched to a gene: 4. This CDR3 is built from 16 residues. Germline values: CDR1 SGHTA, CDR2 FQGTGA. The CDR3 sequence: CASSLETSGHTGELFF. DNA of the CDR3: TGTGCCAGCAGCTTAGAGACTAGCGGACACACCGGGGAGCTGTTTTTT.

The chain uses TRBV7-2 and TRBJ2-5; D may correspond to TRBD1 or TRBD2 (5 bases each). The CDR3 runs to 15 residues. The germline V gene has CDR1 SGHTA and CDR2 FQGNSA. Trimming pared 5 bases from V and 5 bases from J, leaving 18 bases between. The CDR3 DNA reads TGTGCCAGCAGCCGTACCGGGACCTCCTCGGAGACCCAGTACTTC. It encodes CASSRTGTSSETQYF.

This chain connects TRBV6-1 to TRBJ1-2; tentatively, D is TRBD1 (6 bases). The CDR3 is 12 amino acids. V gave up 7 bases and J gave up 8 bases, with 14 bases separating them. The germline CDR1 and CDR2 sequences are MNHNS and SASEGT. The CDR3 loop reads CASTGGQRGYTF. As DNA, the CDR3 is TGTGCCAGCACCGGGGGGCAGCGGGGCTACACCTTC.

The V and J genes are TRBV5-6 and TRBJ1-6; no clear D. The length of the CDR3 is 14 residues. The germline V and J ends were trimmed by 2 bases and 6 bases, with 9 bases remaining between them. The germline V gene encodes CDR1 SGHDT and CDR2 YYEEEE. The CDR3 DNA is TGTGCCAGCAGCTTCTTTCGGAGTAATTCACCCCTCCACTTT. Its translation is CASSFFRSNSPLHF.

This clonotype was recorded only once. The chain carries TRBV6-1 and TRBJ2-1, with 12 nucleotides matching TRBD2. This CDR3 spans 14 amino acids. V shed 6 bases, J shed 8 bases, and the junction held 5 bases outside the gene matches. Germline CDR1 MNHNS, CDR2 SASEGT. CDR3 bases: TGTGCCAGCAGCGGGACTAGCGGGTATGATGAGCAGTTCTTC. This gives the protein CASSGTSGYDEQFF.

A few counts support this clonotype. This chain joins TRBV24-1 and TRBJ2-4, with a possible D match to TRBD2 (5 bases). CDR3 length: 13 amino acids. The germline CDR1 and CDR2 sequences are KGHDR and SFDVKD. With 9 bases removed from V and 1 base from J, the gap between germline ends came to 9 bases. The CDR3 is CATPLAAKNIQYF. The CDR3 nucleotides read TGTGCCACCCCCCTAGCTGCCAAAAACATTCAGTACTTC.

This clonotype is categorized as medium-sized (0.01 to 0.1%). The chain has TRBV6-4 and TRBJ1-2; D is undetermined. The CDR3 consists of 13 residues. Germline V gene sequence: CDR1 MRHNA, CDR2 SNTAGT. V lost 2 bases, J lost 4 bases, and 8 bases lay in between. CDR3 amino acids: CASSDGDGYGYTF. The CDR3 DNA follows: TGTGCCAGCAGTGACGGTGACGGCTATGGCTACACCTTC.

V usage is TRBV7-6 and J usage is TRBJ1-5; a weak D match, TRBD1 (5 bases). The CDR3 runs to 18 residues. V lost 3 bases to trimming and J lost 7 bases, with 25 bases between them. The V gene's germline CDR1 is SGHVS and CDR2 FNYEAQ. The CDR3, as DNA: TGTGCCAGCAGCTTCTCGGGGACGGGAAACCCCACGGCGCAGCCCCAGCATTTT. Its protein product is CASSFSGTGNPTAQPQHF.

This clonotype was recorded a few times. The chain has TRBV20-1 and TRBJ2-5; possibly TRBD2 for D (5 bases). CDR1 DFQATT and CDR2 SNEGSKA come from the germline V gene (reference sequence). V lost 4 bases and J 5 bases, leaving 23 bases between the germline ends. The CDR3 is 16 amino acids. The CDR3, as DNA: TGCAGTGCTATTTCCAGCGGCCCTTTGGTTGGTGAGACCCAGTACTTC. It translates to CSAISSGPLVGETQYF.